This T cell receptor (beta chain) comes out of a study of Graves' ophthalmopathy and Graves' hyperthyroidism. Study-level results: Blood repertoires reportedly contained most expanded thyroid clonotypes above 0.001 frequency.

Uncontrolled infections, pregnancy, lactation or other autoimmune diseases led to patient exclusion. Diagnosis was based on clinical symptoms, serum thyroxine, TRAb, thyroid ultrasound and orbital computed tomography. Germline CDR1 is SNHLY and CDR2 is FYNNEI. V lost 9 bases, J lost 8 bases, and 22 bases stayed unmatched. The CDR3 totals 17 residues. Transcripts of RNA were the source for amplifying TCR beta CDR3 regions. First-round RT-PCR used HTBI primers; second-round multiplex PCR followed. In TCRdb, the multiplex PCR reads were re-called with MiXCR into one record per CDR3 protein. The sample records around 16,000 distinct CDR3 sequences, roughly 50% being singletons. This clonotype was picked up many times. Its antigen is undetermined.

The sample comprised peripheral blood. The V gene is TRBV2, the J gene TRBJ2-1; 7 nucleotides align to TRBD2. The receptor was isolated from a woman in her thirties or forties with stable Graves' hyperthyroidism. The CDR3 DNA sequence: TGTGCCAGTAAAGCAACCTGGGGGGGAGGTGGGGTCGATGAGCAGTTCTTC. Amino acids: CASKATWGGGGVDEQFF.